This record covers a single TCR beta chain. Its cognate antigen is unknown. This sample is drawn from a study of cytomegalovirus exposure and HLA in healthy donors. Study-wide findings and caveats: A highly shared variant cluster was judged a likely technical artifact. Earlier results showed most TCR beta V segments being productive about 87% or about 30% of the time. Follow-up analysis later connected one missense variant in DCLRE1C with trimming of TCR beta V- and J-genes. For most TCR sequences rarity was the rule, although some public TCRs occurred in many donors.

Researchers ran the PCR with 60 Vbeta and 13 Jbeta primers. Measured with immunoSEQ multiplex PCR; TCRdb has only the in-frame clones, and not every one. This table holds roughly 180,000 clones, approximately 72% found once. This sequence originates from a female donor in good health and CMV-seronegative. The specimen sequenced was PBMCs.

CDR3 residues: CASSLDIPGWDSISYEQYF. CDR3 sequence (DNA): TGTGCCAGCAGCTTAGATATCCCTGGGTGGGACAGTATCTCCTACGAGCAGTACTTC. The V and J genes are TRBV11-2 and TRBJ2-7; TRBD1 aligns across 7 bases. Germline CDR1 reads SGHAT; CDR2 reads FQNNGV. The CDR3 is 19 amino acids. V was clipped by 0 bases and J by 0 bases; unmatched bases: 14.